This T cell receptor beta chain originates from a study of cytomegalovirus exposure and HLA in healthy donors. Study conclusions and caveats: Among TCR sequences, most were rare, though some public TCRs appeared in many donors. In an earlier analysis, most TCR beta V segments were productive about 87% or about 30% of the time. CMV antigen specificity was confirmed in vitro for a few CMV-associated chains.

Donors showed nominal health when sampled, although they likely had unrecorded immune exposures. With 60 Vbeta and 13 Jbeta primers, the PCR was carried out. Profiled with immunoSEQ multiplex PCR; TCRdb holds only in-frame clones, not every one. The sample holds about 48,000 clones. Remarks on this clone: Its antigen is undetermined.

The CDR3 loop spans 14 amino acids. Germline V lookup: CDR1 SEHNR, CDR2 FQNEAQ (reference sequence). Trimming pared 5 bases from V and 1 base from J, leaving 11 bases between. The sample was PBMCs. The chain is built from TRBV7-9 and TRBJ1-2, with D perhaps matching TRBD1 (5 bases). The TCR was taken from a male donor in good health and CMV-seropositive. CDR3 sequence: CASSLGGGNYGYTF. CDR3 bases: TGTGCCAGCAGCCTTGGGGGGGGTAACTATGGCTACACCTTC.